The 7 T cell receptor beta chains below all came from one sample that was sequenced in a study of post-analysis software for immune sequencing data. The TCR beta cDNA libraries contained unique molecular identifiers. Each CDR3 protein gets one entry after TCRdb re-called the PCR reads with MiXCR. The sample carries about 200,000 distinct CDR3 sequences, 29% recorded once. The study, taken as a whole, reports: Patients carried roughly 5 TRBV segments more frequently than controls did, and TRBV5-6, TRBV5-1 and TRBV20-1 were among them.

No cognate antigen is known for these TCRs. The specimen sequenced was blood. The receptors shown here come from a girl aged 2 to 17 with multiple sclerosis.

The genes are TRBV12-3 or TRBV12-4 and TRBJ1-6, with 8 bases that match TRBD1. The CDR3 totals 12 residues. The V segment lost 6 bases and the J segment 13 bases; nucleotides outside the gene matches: 5. CDR3 residues: CASSDRGRPLHF. The CDR3 DNA follows: TGTGCCAGCAGCGACAGGGGCCGGCCCCTCCACTTT.

For this clonotype: Relative to the germline gene, one junction end is altered; a read error may explain this. V is TRBV7-9 and J is TRBJ2-5, with D possibly matching TRBD2 (5 bases). CDR1 is SEHNR and CDR2 is FQNEAQ in the germline V gene (reference sequence). The CDR3 totals 11 residues. Here the CDR3 reads CVSSQSGTQYF. The CDR3 DNA sequence: TGTGTCAGCAGCCAAAGCGGAACCCAGTACTTC. The variable domain in full, completed from reference TRBV7-9 and TRBJ2-5, reads DTGVSQNPRHKITKRGQNVTFRCDPISEHNRLYWYRQTLGQGPEFLTYFQNEAQLEKSRLLSDRFSAERPKGSFSTLEIQRTEQGDSAMYLCVSSQSGTQYFGPGTRLLVL.

The chain employs TRBV5-1 and TRBJ2-1; TRBD1 aligns across 7 bases. The junction had 11 bases not matched to a gene; V was cut back by 6 bases and J by 8 bases. The CDR3 loop spans 14 amino acids. Germline lookup yields CDR1 SGHRS and CDR2 YFSETQ. The DNA of the CDR3 is TGCGCCAGCAAACAGGGGAGTCAAGGCGATGAGCAGTTCTTC. Its protein product is CASKQGSQGDEQFF.

There are many counts of this clonotype. The rearrangement links TRBV4-1 to TRBJ2-1; 8 positions match TRBD2. Germline trimming cut 0 bases from V and 5 bases from J; bases unmatched to any gene: 3. CDR1 and CDR2 (germline): MGHRA, YSYEKL. The CDR3 is 15 residues long. The CDR3 DNA is TGCGCCAGCAGCCAAGACCCAGCGGGAGACAATGAGCAGTTCTTC. Encoded protein: CASSQDPAGDNEQFF.

V usage is TRBV14 and J usage is TRBJ2-1; 7 bases fit TRBD1. CDR1 is SGHDN, CDR2 FVKESK, per germline. Trimming removed 5 bases from V and 9 bases from J; junction bases left unmatched: 7. The CDR3 has 13 amino acids. CDR3 DNA: TGTGCCAGCAGCACGCTTGGACAGGCTGAGCAGTTCTTC. This gives the protein CASSTLGQAEQFF.

V gene TRBV4-1 combines with J gene TRBJ2-2; D might be TRBD2 (5 bases). CDR3 length: 16 amino acids. V dropped 2 bases and J dropped 1 base, with 11 bases sitting between them. The germline gives CDR1 MGHRA, CDR2 YSYEKL. The chain's CDR3 is CASSQPFRENTGELFF. In nucleotides, the CDR3 is TGCGCCAGCAGCCAACCCTTCCGGGAGAACACCGGGGAGCTGTTTTTT.

This clonotype appeared many times. V is TRBV10-3 and J is TRBJ2-1, with D perhaps TRBD1 (6 bases). Germline-derived CDR1 and CDR2 are ENHRY and SYGVKD. V lost 0 bases and J lost 1, with 13 bases in between. The CDR3 covers 17 residues. In DNA, the CDR3 is TGTGCCATCAGTGAGTCACCTGCAGGGGATTCCTACAATGAGCAGTTCTTC. Residues: CAISESPAGDSYNEQFF.